These 13 T cell receptor beta chains originate from one sample sequenced in a study of cytomegalovirus exposure and HLA in healthy donors. Primers for the PCR totalled 60 Vbeta and 13 Jbeta. Libraries were prepared by immunoSEQ multiplex PCR; TCRdb keeps only in-frame clonotypes and omits some of them. This sample carries around 200,000 clones, about 80% of them seen once, and the ten largest clones take about 10%. The sample comprised PBMCs. These receptors were taken from a woman aged 45 to 65 in good health and CMV-seropositive.

V and J are TRBV5-6 and TRBJ2-7; no clear D. Germline assignment: CDR1 SGHDT and CDR2 YYEEEE. Trimming pared 2 bases from V and 6 bases from J, leaving 6 bases between. The CDR3 loop spans 11 amino acids. CDR3 residues: CASSFLLEQYF. The CDR3 bases are TGTGCCAGCAGCTTCCTCCTCGAGCAGTACTTC.

The chain links TRBV7-9 to TRBJ2-1; 7 bases match TRBD1. Trimming cost V 6 bases and J 9 bases; bases outside gene matches: 11. Germline values: CDR1 SEHNR, CDR2 FQNEAQ (reference sequence). The CDR3 totals 14 residues. CDR3 residues: CASSFNQGEVEQFF. The CDR3, as DNA: TGTGCCAGCAGTTTTAACCAGGGGGAAGTTGAGCAGTTCTTC. Full variable domain (outside the CDR3, taken from reference TRBV7-9 and TRBJ2-1): DTGVSQNPRHKITKRGQNVTFRCDPISEHNRLYWYRQTLGQGPEFLTYFQNEAQLEKSRLLSDRFSAERPKGSFSTLEIQRTEQGDSAMYLCASSFNQGEVEQFFGPGTRLTVL.

This clone has more than one count but fewer than ten. This chain connects TRBV11-2 to TRBJ2-2; 7 bases align to TRBD2. The germline V gene encodes CDR1 SGHAT and CDR2 FQNNGV. The CDR3 consists of 15 residues. V shed 2 bases, J shed 3 bases, and the junction held 3 bases outside the gene matches. The CDR3 loop reads CASSLMGGDTGELFF. The CDR3 nucleotides are TGTGCCAGCAGCTTAATGGGGGGGGACACCGGGGAGCTGTTTTTT.

In this sample, this clone turned up once. The chain employs TRBV30 and TRBJ2-1, with 9 bases identical to TRBD1. Germline CDR1 is GTSNPN and CDR2 is SVGIG (reference sequence). Unmatched junction bases numbered 8, after V lost 4 bases and J lost 7 bases. This CDR3 is built from 14 residues. CDR3 coding DNA: TGTGCCTGGAACCGGGACAGGGCTTGGAATGAGCAGTTCTTC. Protein: CAWNRDRAWNEQFF.

This clone came up a few times. The chain links TRBV12-5 to TRBJ1-5; 7 nucleotides line up with TRBD1. The germline V gene encodes CDR1 LGHNT and CDR2 FRNRAP. V lost 7 bases to trimming and J lost 5 bases; unmatched junction nucleotides: 5. This CDR3 spans 13 amino acids. DNA of the CDR3: TGTGCTAGTGCCCCCCAGGGGGATCAGCCCCAGCATTTT. This encodes CASAPQGDQPQHF.

The chain is built from TRBV6-1 and TRBJ1-6, with 7 nucleotides matching TRBD1. This CDR3 is 15 amino acids long. Germline V gene lookup returns CDR1 MNHNS and CDR2 SASEGT. Trimming cost V 6 bases and J 9 bases; bases outside gene matches: 11. In DNA form, the CDR3 reads TGTGCCAGCAGCCCCACCTGGACAGGTGGTTCACCCCTCCACTTT. This encodes CASSPTWTGGSPLHF.

The V call is TRBV18, the J call TRBJ2-7; D is perhaps TRBD1 (5 bases). There are 13 residues in the CDR3. Between the trimmed V and J ends, which lost 3 bases and 4 bases, there was a span of 10 bases. CDR1 is KGHSH and CDR2 is LQKENI in the germline V gene. The CDR3 region is CASSPQGRYEQYF. DNA of the CDR3: TGTGCCAGCTCACCTCAGGGCAGGTACGAGCAGTACTTC.

The table lists this clone with a count of one. The rearrangement links TRBV6-1 to TRBJ2-7; TRBD1 aligns across 8 bases. The CDR3 extends over 15 amino acids. The V gene end was trimmed by 1 base and the J gene end by 5 bases; junction bases not matched to a gene: 7. CDR1 and CDR2 from the germline V gene are MNHNS and SASEGT. For the CDR3, the DNA is TGTGCCAGCAGTGAAGTGGACAGGGAAAGTAACGAGCAGTACTTC. It translates to CASSEVDRESNEQYF.

The chain links TRBV6-1 to TRBJ2-3; 8 nucleotides line up with TRBD1. From germline, CDR1 is MNHNS and CDR2 SASEGT. With 8 bases clipped from V and 2 bases from J, the junction kept 3 bases outside the gene matches. The CDR3 contains 13 residues. CDR3 sequence: CASDRGFTDTQYF. The CDR3 DNA follows: TGTGCCAGCGACAGGGGTTTCACAGATACGCAGTATTTT.

This clone appeared a few times. The gene calls are TRBV7-8 and TRBJ1-4; no definite D call. The germline CDR1 and CDR2 sequences are SGHVS and FQNEAQ. V was shortened by 1 base and J by 6 bases, with 9 bases between the two germline ends. The length of the CDR3 is 14 residues. CDR3 DNA: TGTGCCAGCAGCTTAGGGAGGGTGGATGAAAAACTGTTTTTT. The encoded protein is CASSLGRVDEKLFF.

This chain links TRBV30 with TRBJ2-3; 8 nucleotides align to TRBD2. The CDR3 covers 15 residues. With V trimmed by 3 bases and J by 3 bases, 8 bases remained unmatched. Germline CDR1 is GTSNPN and CDR2 is SVGIG (reference sequence). The CDR3 spells CAWSRGGWTTDTQYF. CDR3 in DNA: TGTGCCTGGAGCCGGGGGGGGTGGACGACAGATACGCAGTATTTT.

The chain joins TRBV29-1 to TRBJ1-1; no clear D gene. Trimming removed 5 bases from V and 6 bases from J, with 10 bases in between. Germline V CDR1 and CDR2: SQVTM, ANQGSEA. The CDR3 is made up of 11 amino acids. The CDR3 loop reads CSVRTYAEAFF. The CDR3 DNA follows: TGCAGCGTTCGAACCTACGCTGAAGCTTTCTTT.

The chain uses TRBV6-6 and TRBJ2-3; a weak D match, TRBD2 (7 bases). The germline V gene encodes CDR1 MNHNY and CDR2 SVGAGI (reference sequence). The V end was cut by 1 base, the J end by 3 bases, with 14 bases between. This CDR3 contains 16 residues. Here the CDR3 reads CASSYFPGGVTDTQYF. CDR3 in DNA: TGTGCCAGCAGTTACTTTCCGGGGGGCGTGACAGATACGCAGTATTTT.